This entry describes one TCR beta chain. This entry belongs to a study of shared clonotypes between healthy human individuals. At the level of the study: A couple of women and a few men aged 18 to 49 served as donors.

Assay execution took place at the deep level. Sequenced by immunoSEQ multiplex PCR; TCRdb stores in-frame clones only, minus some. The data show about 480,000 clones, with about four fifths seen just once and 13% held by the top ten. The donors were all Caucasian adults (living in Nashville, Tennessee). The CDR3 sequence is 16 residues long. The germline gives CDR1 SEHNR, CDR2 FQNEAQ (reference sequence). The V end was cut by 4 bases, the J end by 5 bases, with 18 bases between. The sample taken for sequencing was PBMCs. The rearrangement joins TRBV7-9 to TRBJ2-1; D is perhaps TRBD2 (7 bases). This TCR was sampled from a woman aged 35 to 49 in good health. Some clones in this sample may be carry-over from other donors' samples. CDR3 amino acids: CASSSIGRGLHNEQFF. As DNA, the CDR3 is TGTGCCAGCAGCTCCATCGGGCGGGGGCTCCACAATGAGCAGTTCTTC.